The 11 T cell receptor beta chains below all came from one sample that was sequenced in a study of blood T cell repertoires in COVID-19 (dated by TCRdb to 2019 to 2021). The protocol used for the library was the immunoSEQ multiplex PCR assay. Here the immuneACCESS table is served through TCRdb, limited to in-frame sequences with V and J called. Missing clones are a known gap in these copies; in checked studies unresolved V genes cover under half, and the rest lacks a known reason. This sample gives some 130,000 clones in total; around 83% of them show up just once. Together, the top ten hold over 15% of the sample. The sample taken for sequencing was PBMCs or T cells enriched from blood (not recorded which). The receptor set was obtained from a man aged 25 to 40 who had recovered from COVID-19.

In this sample, this clone turned up a few times. The CDR3: CASSLGTSGRTTDTQYF. For the CDR3, the DNA is TGCGCCAGCAGCCTCGGGACTAGCGGGAGGACGACAGATACGCAGTATTTT. V gene TRBV5-1 combines with J gene TRBJ2-3; TRBD2 agrees at 15 bases. V dropped 4 bases and J dropped 3; count of bases not matched to a gene: 6. CDR1 and CDR2 (germline): SGHRS, YFSETQ. The CDR3 contains 17 residues.

V is TRBV5-1 and J is TRBJ1-1, with TRBD1 matching 7 bases. V shed 0 bases and J 3 bases; nucleotides not matched to a gene: 5. The germline V gene has CDR1 SGHRS and CDR2 YFSETQ. The CDR3 spans 15 residues. The CDR3 loop reads CASSLETGRYTEAFF. DNA for the CDR3: TGCGCCAGCAGCTTGGAGACAGGGAGGTACACTGAAGCTTTCTTT. Complete variable domain (other parts from reference TRBV5-1 and TRBJ1-1): KAGVTQTPRYLIKTRGQQVTLSCSPISGHRSVSWYQQTPGQGLQFLFEYFSETQRNKGNFPGRFSGRQFSNSRSEMNVSTLELGDSALYLCASSLETGRYTEAFFGQGTRLTVV.

The rearrangement joins TRBV4-1 to TRBJ2-7, with D possibly being TRBD1 (5 bases). V dropped 2 bases and J dropped 4 bases, with 9 bases sitting between them. The germline V gene encodes CDR1 MGHRA and CDR2 YSYEKL. This CDR3 spans 13 amino acids. CDR3 nucleotide sequence: TGCGCCAGCAGCCAAACCCAGGGATACGAGCAGTACGTC. This codes for CASSQTQGYEQYV.

This clone was seen just once. The rearrangement links TRBV3-1 (or the pseudogene TRBV3-2) to TRBJ1-4, with D perhaps matching TRBD1 (6 bases). In germline, CDR1 is LGHDT, CDR2 YNNKEL (reference sequence). The CDR3 loop spans 15 amino acids. V shed 0 bases and J shed 3 bases, with 8 bases lying between them. CDR3 loop: CASSQEGAANEKLFF. As DNA, the CDR3 is TGTGCCAGCAGCCAAGAGGGGGCGGCTAATGAAAAACTGTTTTTT.

The rearrangement links TRBV5-4 to TRBJ2-1; TRBD1 might be the D (6 bases). V was pared by 1 base and J by 9 bases, with 17 bases between. Germline loops: CDR1 SGHNT, CDR2 YYREEE (reference sequence). This CDR3 region has 15 residues. The chain's CDR3 is CASSLSGTLVREQFF. CDR3 in DNA: TGTGCCAGCAGCTTGTCGGGGACACTCGTACGTGAGCAGTTCTTC.

The chain links TRBV4-2 to TRBJ2-2; D remains unclear. The V gene's germline CDR1 is LGHNA and CDR2 YNFKEQ. V dropped 0 bases and J dropped 1 base, with 3 bases sitting between them. The CDR3 consists of 14 residues. CDR3 sequence (DNA): TGTGCCAGCAGCCAAGATAAGAACACCGGGGAGCTGTTTTTT. Its protein is CASSQDKNTGELFF.

This chain links TRBV14 with TRBJ1-4; the match to TRBD1 covers 8 bases. There are 18 residues in the CDR3. Germline loops: CDR1 SGHDN, CDR2 FVKESK. V lost 2 bases and J lost 0; bases outside the gene matches: 8. The CDR3 loop is CASSQYQGQVTTNEKLFF. In DNA, the CDR3 is TGTGCCAGCAGCCAATATCAGGGACAGGTTACAACTAATGAAAAACTGTTTTTT.

The chain uses TRBV5-5 and TRBJ2-2; 14 bases agree with TRBD2. Germline-derived CDR1 and CDR2 are SGHKS and YYEKEE (reference sequence). Trimming took 5 bases from V and 10 from J; bases not matched to a gene: 10. The CDR3 contains 16 residues. The chain's CDR3 is CASSIMTSGGAAELFF. In nucleotides, the CDR3 is TGTGCCAGCAGTATCATGACTAGCGGGGGGGCCGCGGAGCTGTTTTTT.

This clone turned up a few times. The gene calls are TRBV6-5 and TRBJ1-1, with 7 bases matching TRBD1. The V gene end was trimmed by 5 bases and the J gene end by 8 bases; junction bases not matched to a gene: 5. The CDR3 covers 12 residues. Germline CDR1 MNHEY, CDR2 SVGAGI. This CDR3 is CASSPLTGEAFF. In DNA, the CDR3 is TGTGCCAGCAGTCCTCTGACAGGGGAAGCTTTCTTT.

The genes are TRBV5-1 and TRBJ2-1, with a weak D call TRBD1 (5 bases). Between the trimmed V and J ends, which lost 4 bases and 1 base, there was a span of 12 bases. Germline CDR1 SGHRS, CDR2 YFSETQ. The CDR3 contains 15 residues. The CDR3 spells CASSVTGTSYNEQFF. DNA of the CDR3: TGCGCCAGCAGCGTCACAGGCACTTCCTACAATGAGCAGTTCTTC.

This clone was detected once. The chain combines TRBV2 with TRBJ1-2; 7 bases are shared with TRBD1. J lost 4 bases, V lost 6 bases, and 8 bases had no gene match. CDR1 and CDR2 (germline): SNHLY, FYNNEI. This CDR3 comprises 14 residues. For the CDR3, the DNA is TGTGCCAGCAGAAAAACAGGGGATGCCTATGGCTACACCTTC. Protein sequence: CASRKTGDAYGYTF.